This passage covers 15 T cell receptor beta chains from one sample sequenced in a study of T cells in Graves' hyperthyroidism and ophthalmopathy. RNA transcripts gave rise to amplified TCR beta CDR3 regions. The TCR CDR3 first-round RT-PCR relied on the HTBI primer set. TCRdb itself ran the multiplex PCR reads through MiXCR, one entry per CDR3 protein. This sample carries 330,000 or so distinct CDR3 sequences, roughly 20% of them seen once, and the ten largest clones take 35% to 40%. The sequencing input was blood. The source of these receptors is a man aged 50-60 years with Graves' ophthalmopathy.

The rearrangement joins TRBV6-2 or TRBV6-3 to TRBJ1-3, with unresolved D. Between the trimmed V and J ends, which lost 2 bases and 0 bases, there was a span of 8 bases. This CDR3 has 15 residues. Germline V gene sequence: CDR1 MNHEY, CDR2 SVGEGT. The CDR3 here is CASSYEQASGNTIYF. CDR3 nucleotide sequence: TGTGCCAGCAGTTACGAGCAGGCCTCTGGAAACACCATATATTTT.

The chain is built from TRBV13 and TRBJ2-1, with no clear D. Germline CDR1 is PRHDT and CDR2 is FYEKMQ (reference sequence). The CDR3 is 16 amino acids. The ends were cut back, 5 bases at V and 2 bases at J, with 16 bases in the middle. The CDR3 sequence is CASSPRTAAAYNEQFF. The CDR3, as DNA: TGTGCCAGCAGCCCCCGTACAGCCGCTGCCTACAATGAGCAGTTCTTC.

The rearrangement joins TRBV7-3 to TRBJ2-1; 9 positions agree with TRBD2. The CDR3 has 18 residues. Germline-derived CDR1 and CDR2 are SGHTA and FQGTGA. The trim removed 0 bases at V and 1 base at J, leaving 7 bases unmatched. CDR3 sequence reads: CASSLTGPAGGSYNEQFF. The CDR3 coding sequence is TGTGCCAGCAGCTTAACGGGGCCAGCGGGAGGATCCTACAATGAGCAGTTCTTC.

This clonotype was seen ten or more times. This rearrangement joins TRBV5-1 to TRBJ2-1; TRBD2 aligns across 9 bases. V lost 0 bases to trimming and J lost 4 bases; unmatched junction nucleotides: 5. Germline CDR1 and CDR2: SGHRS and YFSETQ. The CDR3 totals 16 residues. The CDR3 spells CASSLEVSGSYNEQFF. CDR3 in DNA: TGCGCCAGCAGCTTGGAGGTTAGCGGGAGTTACAATGAGCAGTTCTTC.

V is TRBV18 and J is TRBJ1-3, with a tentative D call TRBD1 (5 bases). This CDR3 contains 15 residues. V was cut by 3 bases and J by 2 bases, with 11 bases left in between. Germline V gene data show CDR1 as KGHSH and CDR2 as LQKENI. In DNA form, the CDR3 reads TGTGCCAGCTCACCCGGGACGGCTACTGGAAACACCATATATTTT. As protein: CASSPGTATGNTIYF.

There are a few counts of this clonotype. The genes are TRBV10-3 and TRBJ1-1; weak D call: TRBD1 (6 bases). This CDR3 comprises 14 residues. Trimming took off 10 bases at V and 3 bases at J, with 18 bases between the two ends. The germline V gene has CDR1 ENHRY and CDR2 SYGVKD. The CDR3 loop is CASDGGRADTEAFF. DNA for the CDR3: TGTGCCAGCGATGGGGGCAGGGCCGACACTGAAGCTTTCTTT.

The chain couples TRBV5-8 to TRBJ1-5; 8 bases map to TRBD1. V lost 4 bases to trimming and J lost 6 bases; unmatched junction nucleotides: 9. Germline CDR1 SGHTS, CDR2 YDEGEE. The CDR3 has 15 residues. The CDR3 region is CASSQTQGAGQPQHF. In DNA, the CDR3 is TGTGCCAGCAGCCAAACTCAGGGGGCTGGTCAGCCCCAGCATTTT. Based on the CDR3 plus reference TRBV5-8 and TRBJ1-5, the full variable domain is EAGVTQSPTHLIKTRGQQATLRCSPISGHTSVYWYQQALGLGLQFLLWYDEGEERNRGNFPPRFSGRQFPNYSSELNVNALELEDSALYLCASSQTQGAGQPQHFGDGTRLSIL.

In DNA form, the CDR3 reads TGTGCCAGCACCGACAGGGCCACCGGGGAGCTGTTTTTT. Translated, it gives CASTDRATGELFF. This chain uses TRBV19 with TRBJ2-2; 7 positions agree with TRBD1. CDR3 length: 13 residues. J lost 4 bases, V lost 9 bases, and 5 bases had no gene match. Germline lookup yields CDR1 LNHDA and CDR2 SQIVND (reference sequence).

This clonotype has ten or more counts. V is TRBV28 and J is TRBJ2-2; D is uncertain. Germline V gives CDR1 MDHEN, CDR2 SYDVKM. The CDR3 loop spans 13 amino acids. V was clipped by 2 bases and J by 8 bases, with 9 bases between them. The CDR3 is CASSLDLRGELFF. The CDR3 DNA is TGTGCCAGCAGTTTAGACCTTCGGGGGGAGCTGTTTTTT.

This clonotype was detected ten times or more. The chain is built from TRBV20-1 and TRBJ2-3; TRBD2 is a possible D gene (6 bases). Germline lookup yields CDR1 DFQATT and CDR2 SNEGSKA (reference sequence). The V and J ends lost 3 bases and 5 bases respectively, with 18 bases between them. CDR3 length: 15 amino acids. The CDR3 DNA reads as TGCAGTGCTAGTGTTTGGGAGGCCCGCGAAGATACGCAGTATTTT. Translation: CSASVWEAREDTQYF.

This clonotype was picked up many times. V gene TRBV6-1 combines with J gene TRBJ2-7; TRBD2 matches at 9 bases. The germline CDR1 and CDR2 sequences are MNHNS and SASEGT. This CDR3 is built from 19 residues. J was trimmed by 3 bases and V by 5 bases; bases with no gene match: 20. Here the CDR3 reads CASSSPRLAGGEGYYEQYF. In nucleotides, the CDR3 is TGTGCCAGCAGTTCCCCAAGGCTGGCGGGGGGGGAGGGATACTACGAGCAGTACTTC.

CDR3 nucleotides: TGCAGTGCTAGTACCCGGGACAGGGTGAATCAGCCCCAGCATTTT. Translating gives CSASTRDRVNQPQHF. This rearrangement joins TRBV20-1 to TRBJ1-5, with 9 bases identical to TRBD1. The V gene's germline CDR1 is DFQATT and CDR2 SNEGSKA (reference sequence). The CDR3 length is 15 residues. V lost 3 bases, J lost 4 bases, and 7 bases stayed unmatched.

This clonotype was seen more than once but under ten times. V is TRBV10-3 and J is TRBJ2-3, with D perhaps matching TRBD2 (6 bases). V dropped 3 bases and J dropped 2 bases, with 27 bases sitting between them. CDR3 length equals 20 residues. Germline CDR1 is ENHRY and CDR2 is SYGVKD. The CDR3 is CAISETKKGLAEITTDTQYF. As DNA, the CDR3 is TGTGCCATCAGTGAAACAAAGAAGGGATTAGCGGAAATTACCACAGATACGCAGTATTTT.

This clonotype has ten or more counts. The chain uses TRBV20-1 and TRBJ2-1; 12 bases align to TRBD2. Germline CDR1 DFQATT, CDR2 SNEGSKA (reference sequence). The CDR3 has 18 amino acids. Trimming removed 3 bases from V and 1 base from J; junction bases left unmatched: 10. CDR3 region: CSASGGLAGPTSYNEQFF. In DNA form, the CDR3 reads TGCAGTGCTAGCGGGGGACTAGCGGGTCCCACGTCCTACAATGAGCAGTTCTTC.

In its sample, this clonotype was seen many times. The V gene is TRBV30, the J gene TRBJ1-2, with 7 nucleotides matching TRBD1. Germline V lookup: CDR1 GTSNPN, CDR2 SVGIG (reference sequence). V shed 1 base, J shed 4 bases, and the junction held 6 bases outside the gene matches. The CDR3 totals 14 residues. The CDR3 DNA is TGTGCCTGGAGTGCAACAGGGGTGCGCTATGGCTACACCTTC. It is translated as CAWSATGVRYGYTF.